The 2 T cell receptor beta chains in this list originate from one sample, sequenced in a study of CD8+CD57+ T cells in acquired aplastic anemia. Previously, flow cytometry had revealed CD8+CD57+ cell expansion in the patients chosen for sequencing. Profiling of TCR beta VDJ combinations and CDR3 sequences used genomic DNA as template. TCRdb ran MiXCR on the reads and lists one entry per CDR3 protein. The sample carries around 290,000 distinct CDR3 sequences, approximately 58% recorded once. The sequenced material came from sorted CD4+, CD8+, or CD8+CD57+ T cells (not recorded which) from PBMCs. These receptors were collected from a human donor with aplastic anemia.

The table lists this clonotype with many counts. CDR3 bases: TGTGCCAGCAGTTACTCGTCAGGGGGTACTTCCTACGAGCAGTACTTC. This codes for CASSYSSGGTSYEQYF. The chain uses TRBV6-5 and TRBJ2-7, with 7 positions matching TRBD1. After removal of 0 bases from V and 1 base from J, the junction contained 6 bases not matched to a gene. Germline CDR1 reads MNHEY; CDR2 reads SVGAGI. The CDR3 spans 16 residues.

This clonotype was seen a single time. The rearrangement links TRBV13 to TRBJ1-2; D is possibly TRBD1 (5 bases). The V gene's germline CDR1 is PRHDT and CDR2 FYEKMQ (reference sequence). There are 15 residues in the CDR3. Trimming cost V 5 bases and J 0 bases, with 13 bases left between them. The CDR3 loop reads CASSPNRWANYGYTF. The CDR3 nucleotides read TGTGCCAGCAGCCCTAACAGGTGGGCTAACTATGGCTACACCTTC. Variable domain in full (rest from reference TRBV13 and TRBJ1-2): AAGVIQSPRHLIKEKRETATLKCYPIPRHDTVYWYQQGPGQDPQFLISFYEKMQSDKGSIPDRFSAQQFSDYHSELNMSSLELGDSALYFCASSPNRWANYGYTFGSGTRLTVV.